This TCR beta chain derives from a study of CD8 T cells in ankylosing spondylitis (dated by TCRdb to about 2017). At the level of the whole study: The study profiled T cell receptor beta repertoires in healthy donors and ankylosing spondylitis patients to find disease-linked TCR variants. Peripheral blood was sampled, and synovial fluid was also collected from ankylosing spondylitis patients. The full study cohort was made up of approximately 27 ankylosing spondylitis patients and roughly 98 healthy donors.

As for this clonotype: The clone's antigen remains unknown. Per-base qualities were not stored, and no clone one base away is much larger.

General conclusions and limits of the study: A CD8+ phenotype was shown by the disease-linked clones, which were found at relatively low frequencies in peripheral blood. A TCR beta motif of several highly homologous amino acid variants appeared characteristic of blood from ankylosing spondylitis patients. Some motif variants were previously reported in synovial fluid and blood of reactive arthritis patients, suggesting common disease-initiation mechanisms. The disease-linked clones were reported as significantly enriched in matched synovial fluid samples from ankylosing spondylitis patients.

Sequencing relied on an Illumina HiSeq 2500. Quantitative 5'-RACE with molecular barcodes was the method used to prepare the TCR beta libraries. In the paper's pipeline: A new computational method, built on a probabilistic model of VDJ rearrangement, was used to identify disease-linked TCR variants. The public reads were run again by TCRdb, first through fastp at Q25 and then through MiXCR, and only productive beta chains were kept. One record per CDR3 amino acid sequence lists the most common genes and DNA. For this entry, the V and J calls and clone size follow TCRdb and not the study's own pipeline. A total of approximately 250,000 distinct CDR3 sequences appear in this sample, roughly a tenth of them only once. 2% to 3% of the sample lies in the top ten. Here V drops 3 bases and J drops 8 bases, and the junction holds 7 bases not matched to any gene. According to the germline V gene (reference sequence), CDR1 reads GTSNPN and CDR2 reads SVGIG. The CDR3 runs 13 residues from the cysteine to the phenylalanine. The sequence is cut down to CDR3 DNA, 39 bases in frame from base 1.

This TCR derives from a male donor with ankylosing spondylitis or in good health (not recorded which). Material for sequencing was blood, either unsorted or a sorted T cell fraction (not recorded which). The rearranged segments are TRBV30 and TRBJ1-2; TRBD1 matches 9 bases in the middle. The DNA sequence is TGTGCCTGGAGCCCGGGACAGGGTCAGGGCTACACCTTC. This sequence encodes CAWSPGQGQGYTF.